These T cell receptor beta chains were read from a single sample in a study of blood T cells in healthy people across ages. TCRdb reprocessed the 5' RACE reads via MiXCR and lists one record per CDR3 protein. In the table there are about 680,000 distinct CDR3 sequences, around 48% of which are singletons. The material sequenced was blood. These receptors all come from an older woman in good health. Each CDR3 is given with its conserved first and last residue. D genes are given only for firm matches. Clone size is shown for a subset of rows, as once, few, many or a class of expanded clone.

V gene,clone size,D gene,J gene,CDR3 protein,CDR3 DNA
TRBV10-3,NA,NA,TRBJ2-7,CAISELQPGYEQYF,TGTGCCATCAGTGAATTACAGCCAGGATACGAGCAGTACTTC
TRBV24-1,many,TRBD2,TRBJ2-7,CATSDDSGPSSYEQYF,TGTGCCACCAGTGATGATAGCGGGCCGAGCTCCTACGAGCAGTACTTC
TRBV7-9,NA,NA,TRBJ1-4,CASSPGSSREKLFF,TGTGCCAGCAGCCCGGGATCCTCACGAGAAAAACTGTTTTTT
TRBV28,NA,NA,TRBJ2-7,CASSFQRSVYEQYF,TGTGCCAGCAGTTTCCAGCGATCAGTGTACGAGCAGTACTTC
TRBV20-1,NA,NA,TRBJ1-4,CSAKLGAGNSEKLFF,TGCAGTGCTAAACTAGGGGCAGGGAATAGTGAAAAACTGTTTTTT
TRBV28,NA,TRBD1,TRBJ2-5,CASRGQGAETQYF,TGTGCCAGCAGGGGACAGGGAGCAGAGACCCAGTACTTC
TRBV4-2,few,TRBD1,TRBJ2-1,CASSQVGQVNNEQFF,TGTGCCAGCAGCCAAGTTGGACAGGTGAACAATGAGCAGTTCTTC
TRBV11-2,NA,NA,TRBJ2-1,CASSRTRFGEQFF,TGTGCCAGCAGCCGAACACGATTCGGGGAGCAGTTCTTC
TRBV6-1,NA,NA,TRBJ1-5,CASSVRTAADQPQHF,TGTGCCAGCAGTGTTAGGACAGCCGCCGATCAGCCCCAGCATTTT
TRBV7-9,few,NA,TRBJ2-3,CASSPGISADTQYF,TGTGCCAGCAGCCCGGGAATCTCCGCAGATACGCAGTATTTT
TRBV2,few,NA,TRBJ2-7,CASRADRFSSYEQYF,TGTGCCAGCAGGGCGGACAGATTCAGCTCCTACGAGCAGTACTTC
TRBV6-5,NA,NA,TRBJ1-2,CASSYSSQGYGYTF,TGTGCCAGCAGTTACTCGAGCCAGGGCTATGGCTACACCTTC
TRBV25-1,NA,TRBD1,TRBJ1-2,CASSESDRGNYGYTF,TGTGCCAGCAGTGAATCGGACAGGGGGAACTATGGCTACACCTTC
TRBV6-1,NA,TRBD1,TRBJ1-6,CASRPDRGLSPLHF,TGTGCCAGCAGACCGGACAGGGGGCTTTCACCCCTCCACTTT
TRBV30,few,TRBD2,TRBJ2-7,CAWSSSGRAYEQYF,TGTGCCTGGAGTTCTAGCGGGAGGGCCTACGAGCAGTACTTC
TRBV19,NA,NA,TRBJ2-5,CASSIWISGQETQYF,TGTGCCAGTAGTATATGGATTAGCGGCCAAGAGACCCAGTACTTC
TRBV18,NA,NA,TRBJ2-2,CASSHRPGQLTAGELFF,TGTGCCAGCTCACACCGTCCGGGACAATTAACGGCCGGGGAGCTGTTTTTT
TRBV7-2,NA,NA,TRBJ2-6,CASNTDRSGANVLTF,TGTGCCAGCAATACAGACCGCTCTGGGGCCAACGTCCTGACTTTC
TRBV4-2,few,TRBD1,TRBJ2-1,CASSQARGPNEQFF,TGTGCCAGCAGCCAAGCCAGGGGGCCTAATGAGCAGTTCTTC
TRBV29-1,NA,NA,TRBJ1-2,CGVEGVEGGYTF,TGCGGCGTTGAAGGCGTGGAGGGGGGCTACACCTTC
TRBV4-2,NA,NA,TRBJ2-6,CASSPPDRNSGANVLTF,TGTGCCAGCAGCCCCCCGGACCGGAACTCTGGGGCCAACGTCCTGACTTTC
TRBV12-3/TRBV12-4,NA,NA,TRBJ1-6,CASSPGLNSPLHF,TGTGCCAGCAGCCCCGGGCTTAATTCACCCCTCCACTTT
TRBV29-1,few,NA,TRBJ2-3,CSVLGWGPDTQYF,TGCAGCGTTCTCGGATGGGGGCCAGATACGCAGTATTTT
TRBV21-1,few,NA,TRBJ1-2,CASSKVAGREGYTF,TGTGCCAGCAGCAAAGTAGCCGGTCGGGAGGGCTACACCTTC
TRBV20-1,NA,TRBD1,TRBJ1-1,CSAPDRVNTEAFF,TGCAGTGCACCGGACAGGGTGAACACTGAAGCTTTCTTT
TRBV20-1,NA,NA,TRBJ2-1,CSARSPRGNEQFF,TGCAGTGCCAGGAGCCCGAGGGGCAATGAGCAGTTCTTC
TRBV12-3/TRBV12-4,NA,TRBD2,TRBJ2-5,CASSFRPLLAGGPGEQYF,TGTGCCAGCAGTTTTCGTCCCCTCCTAGCGGGAGGGCCGGGTGAGCAGTACTTC
TRBV20-1,NA,TRBD2,TRBJ2-5,CSAHTEGLDPVGWQETQYF,TGCAGTGCACATACGGAGGGACTAGATCCCGTCGGGTGGCAAGAGACCCAGTACTTC
TRBV27,few,NA,TRBJ2-3,CASSLLASRTDTQYF,TGTGCCAGCAGTCTGCTAGCGAGTAGGACAGATACGCAGTATTTT
TRBV10-3,few,NA,TRBJ2-7,CAISRDMAYEQYF,TGTGCCATCAGTAGGGACATGGCCTACGAGCAGTACTTC
TRBV6-1,NA,TRBD1,TRBJ2-1,CASTWDRLRIEQFF,TGTGCCAGCACATGGGACAGGCTTAGGATCGAGCAGTTCTTC
TRBV5-1,NA,TRBD1,TRBJ2-5,CASSFDRVETQYF,TGCGCCAGCAGCTTTGACAGGGTCGAGACCCAGTACTTC
TRBV30,NA,TRBD2,TRBJ2-5,CAWSRRTSVETQYF,TGTGCCTGGAGTCGCAGGACTAGCGTTGAGACCCAGTACTTC
TRBV24-1,NA,NA,TRBJ2-4,CVTSDLKGLGIQYF,TGTGTCACCAGTGATTTAAAGGGCCTTGGGATCCAGTACTTC
TRBV20-1,few,TRBD1,TRBJ2-3,CSARLSGGNTQYF,TGCAGTGCTAGATTATCAGGGGGAAATACGCAGTATTTT
TRBV4-2,many,NA,TRBJ2-3,CASSQGRLTDTQYF,TGTGCCAGCAGCCAAGGTAGACTCACAGATACGCAGTATTTT
TRBV27,once,TRBD2,TRBJ2-7,CASSGRSYNEQYF,TGTGCCAGCAGCGGGAGGTCCTACAATGAGCAGTACTTC
TRBV29-1,NA,NA,TRBJ1-2,CSASGGGRANYGYTF,TGCAGCGCCTCGGGGGGCGGAAGAGCTAACTATGGCTACACCTTC
TRBV20-1,NA,TRBD1,TRBJ2-5,CSARTGDAQETQYF,TGCAGTGCTAGGACAGGGGATGCCCAAGAGACCCAGTACTTC
TRBV2,NA,TRBD2,TRBJ2-4,CASVKAGSTKNIQYF,TGTGCCAGCGTGAAAGCGGGATCGACCAAAAACATTCAGTACTTC
TRBV30,few,NA,TRBJ1-2,CAWRTGRDYGYTF,TGTGCCTGGAGGACTGGACGCGACTATGGCTACACCTTC
TRBV20-1,NA,NA,TRBJ2-5,CSAPRLDPQETQYF,TGCAGTGCCCCAAGACTAGACCCTCAAGAGACCCAGTACTTC
TRBV4-1,NA,NA,TRBJ2-1,CASSQDSGPYNEQFF,TGCGCCAGCAGCCAAGATAGCGGACCCTACAATGAGCAGTTCTTC
TRBV20-1,few,TRBD2,TRBJ2-7,CSARDWTSGSRYEQYF,TGCAGTGCTAGAGACTGGACTAGCGGGAGCAGGTACGAGCAGTACTTC
TRBV28,NA,TRBD1,TRBJ2-1,CASSPAGTGGGEQFF,TGTGCCAGCAGTCCGGCCGGGACAGGGGGTGGTGAGCAGTTCTTC
TRBV27,NA,TRBD1,TRBJ2-4,CASSRQGAGKNIQYF,TGTGCCAGCAGTAGACAGGGGGCCGGCAAAAACATTCAGTACTTC
TRBV7-9,once,TRBD1,TRBJ1-5,CASSPAGGFIDQPQHF,TGTGCCAGCAGCCCAGCAGGGGGCTTTATCGATCAGCCCCAGCATTTT